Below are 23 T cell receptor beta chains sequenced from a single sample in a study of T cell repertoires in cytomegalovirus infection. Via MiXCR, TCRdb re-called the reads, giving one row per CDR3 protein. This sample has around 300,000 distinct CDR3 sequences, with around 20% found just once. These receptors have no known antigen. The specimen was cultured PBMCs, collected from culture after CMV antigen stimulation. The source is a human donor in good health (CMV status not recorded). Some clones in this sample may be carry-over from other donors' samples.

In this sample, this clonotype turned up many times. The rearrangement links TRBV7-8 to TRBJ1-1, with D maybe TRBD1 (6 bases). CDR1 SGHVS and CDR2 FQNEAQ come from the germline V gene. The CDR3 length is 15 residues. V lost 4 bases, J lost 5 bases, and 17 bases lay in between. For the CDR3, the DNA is TGTGCCAGCAGCTCCAACAGGGTCCGGAGAACTGAAGCTTTCTTT. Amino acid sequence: CASSSNRVRRTEAFF.

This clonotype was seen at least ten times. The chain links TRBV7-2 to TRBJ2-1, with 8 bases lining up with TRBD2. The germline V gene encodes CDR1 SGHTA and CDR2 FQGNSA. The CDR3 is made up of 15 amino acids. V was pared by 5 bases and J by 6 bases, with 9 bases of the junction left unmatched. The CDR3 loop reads CASSLPGLALNEQFF. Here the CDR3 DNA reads TGTGCCAGCAGCCTCCCAGGACTAGCCCTCAATGAGCAGTTCTTC.

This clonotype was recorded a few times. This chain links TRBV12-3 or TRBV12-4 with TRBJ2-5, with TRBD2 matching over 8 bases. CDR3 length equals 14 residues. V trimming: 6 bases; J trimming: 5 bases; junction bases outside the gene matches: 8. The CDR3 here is CASRIAGRGETQYF. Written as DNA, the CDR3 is TGTGCCAGCAGGATAGCGGGAAGGGGGGAGACCCAGTACTTC.

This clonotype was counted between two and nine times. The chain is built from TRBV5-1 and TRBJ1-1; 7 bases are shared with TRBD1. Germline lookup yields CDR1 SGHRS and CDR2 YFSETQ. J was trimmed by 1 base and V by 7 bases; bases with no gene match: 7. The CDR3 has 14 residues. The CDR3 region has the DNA TGCGCCAGCCGAGAGGAGGGGGCGAACACTGAAGCTTTCTTT. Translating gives CASREEGANTEAFF.

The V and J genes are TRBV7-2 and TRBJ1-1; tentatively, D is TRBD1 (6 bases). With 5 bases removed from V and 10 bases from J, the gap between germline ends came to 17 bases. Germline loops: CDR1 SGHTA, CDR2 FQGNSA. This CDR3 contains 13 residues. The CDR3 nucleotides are TGTGCCAGCAGCGGTACACCAGGGGCTCGAGCTTTCTTT. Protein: CASSGTPGARAFF.

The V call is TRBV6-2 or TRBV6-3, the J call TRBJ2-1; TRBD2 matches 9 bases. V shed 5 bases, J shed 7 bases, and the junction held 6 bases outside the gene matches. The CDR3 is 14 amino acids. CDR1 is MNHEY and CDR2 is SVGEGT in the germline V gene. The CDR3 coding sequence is TGTGCCAGCAGTCATAGCGGGAGTACAAATGAGCAGTTCTTC. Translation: CASSHSGSTNEQFF.

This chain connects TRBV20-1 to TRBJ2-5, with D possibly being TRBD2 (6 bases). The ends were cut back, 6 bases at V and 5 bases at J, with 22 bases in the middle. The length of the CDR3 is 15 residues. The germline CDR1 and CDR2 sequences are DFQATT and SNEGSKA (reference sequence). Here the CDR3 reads CSAPKAGLTGETQYF. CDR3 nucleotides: TGCAGTGCCCCAAAAGCGGGCCTTACGGGGGAGACCCAGTACTTC.

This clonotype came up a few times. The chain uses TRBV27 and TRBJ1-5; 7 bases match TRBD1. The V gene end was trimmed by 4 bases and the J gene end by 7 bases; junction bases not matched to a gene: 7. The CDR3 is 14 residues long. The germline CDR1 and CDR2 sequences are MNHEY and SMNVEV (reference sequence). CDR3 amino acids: CASSSRQGVQPQHF. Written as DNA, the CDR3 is TGTGCCAGCAGTTCTAGACAGGGAGTCCAGCCCCAGCATTTT.

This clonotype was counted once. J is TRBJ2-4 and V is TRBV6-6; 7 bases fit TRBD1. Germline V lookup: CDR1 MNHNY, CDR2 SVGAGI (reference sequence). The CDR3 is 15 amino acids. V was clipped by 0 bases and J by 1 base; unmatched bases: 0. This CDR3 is CASSYSGQAKNIQYF. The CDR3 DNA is TGTGCCAGCAGTTACTCGGGACAGGCCAAAAACATTCAGTACTTC.

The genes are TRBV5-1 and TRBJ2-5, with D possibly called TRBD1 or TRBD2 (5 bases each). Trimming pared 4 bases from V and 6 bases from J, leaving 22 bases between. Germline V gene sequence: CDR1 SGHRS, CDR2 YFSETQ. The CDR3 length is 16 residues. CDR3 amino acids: CASSVGPTPGRQTQYF. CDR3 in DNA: TGCGCCAGCAGCGTGGGACCCACTCCAGGGCGACAGACCCAGTACTTC.

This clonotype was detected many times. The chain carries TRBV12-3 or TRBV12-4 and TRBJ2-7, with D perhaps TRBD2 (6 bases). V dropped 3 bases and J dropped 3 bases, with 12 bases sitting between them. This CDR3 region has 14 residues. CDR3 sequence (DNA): TGTGCCAGCAGTTTTGGAGGGTGGGTCTACGAGCAGTACGTC. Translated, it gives CASSFGGWVYEQYV.

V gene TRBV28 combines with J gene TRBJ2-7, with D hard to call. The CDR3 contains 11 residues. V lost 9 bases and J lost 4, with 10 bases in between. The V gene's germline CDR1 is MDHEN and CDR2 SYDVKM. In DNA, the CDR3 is TGTGCCAGTACCGACGCATACGAGCAGTACTTC. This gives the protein CASTDAYEQYF.

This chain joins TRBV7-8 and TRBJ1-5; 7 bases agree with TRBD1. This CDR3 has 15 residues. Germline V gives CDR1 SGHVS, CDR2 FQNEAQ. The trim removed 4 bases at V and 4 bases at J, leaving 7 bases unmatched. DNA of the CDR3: TGTGCCAGCAGCTCCACCGGGACAGCTAATCAGCCCCAGCATTTT. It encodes CASSSTGTANQPQHF.

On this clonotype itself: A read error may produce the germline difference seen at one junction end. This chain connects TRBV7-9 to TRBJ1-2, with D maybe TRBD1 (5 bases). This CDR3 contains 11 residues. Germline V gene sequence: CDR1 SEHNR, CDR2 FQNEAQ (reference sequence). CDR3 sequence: CASSSTDGYTF. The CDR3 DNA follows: TGTGCTAGCAGCTCGACAGATGGCTACACCTTC.

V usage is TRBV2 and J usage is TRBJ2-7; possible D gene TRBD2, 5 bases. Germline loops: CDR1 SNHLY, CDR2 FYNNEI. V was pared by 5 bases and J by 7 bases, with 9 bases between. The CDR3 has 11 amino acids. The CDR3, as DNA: TGTGCCAGCAGTAACCGGGATGAGCAGTACGTC. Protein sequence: CASSNRDEQYV.

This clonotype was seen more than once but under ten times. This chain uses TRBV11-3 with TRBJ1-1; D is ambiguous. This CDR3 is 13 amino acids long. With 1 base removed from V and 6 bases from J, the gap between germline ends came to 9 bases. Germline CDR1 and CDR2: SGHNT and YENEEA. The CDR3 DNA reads TGTGCCAGCAGCTTAGGGAGCCCAGCTGAAGCTTTCTTT. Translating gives CASSLGSPAEAFF.

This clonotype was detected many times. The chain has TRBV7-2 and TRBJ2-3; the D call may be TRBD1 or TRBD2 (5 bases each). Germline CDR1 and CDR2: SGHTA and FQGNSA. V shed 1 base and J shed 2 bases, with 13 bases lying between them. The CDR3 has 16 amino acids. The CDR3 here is CASSLDWGISTDTQYF. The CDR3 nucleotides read TGTGCCAGCAGCTTAGATTGGGGGATTTCCACAGATACGCAGTATTTT.

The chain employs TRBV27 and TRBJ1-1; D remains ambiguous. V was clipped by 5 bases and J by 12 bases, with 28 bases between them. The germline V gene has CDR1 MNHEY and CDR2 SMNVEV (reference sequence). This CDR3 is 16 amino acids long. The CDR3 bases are TGTGCCAGCAGTACCGGGAGCACCGCGGGAGGACGTCTAACTTTCTTT. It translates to CASSTGSTAGGRLTFF.

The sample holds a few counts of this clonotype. The CDR3 bases are TGTGCCACCAAGAAGTTCCTGGGAGGGGGCGCCTACAATGAGCAGTTCTTC. This translates into CATKKFLGGGAYNEQFF. V is TRBV15 and J is TRBJ2-1; the D call may be TRBD1 or TRBD2 (7 bases each). The CDR3 is 17 amino acids. Germline values: CDR1 LNHNV, CDR2 YYDKDF (reference sequence). Trimming removed 7 bases at V and 2 bases at J, with 21 bases between.

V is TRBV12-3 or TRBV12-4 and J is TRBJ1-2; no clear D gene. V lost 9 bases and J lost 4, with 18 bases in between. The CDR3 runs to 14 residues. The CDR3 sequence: CASSRRVGSYGYTF. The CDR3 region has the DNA TGTGCCAGTTCTCGGAGGGTAGGAAGCTATGGCTACACCTTC.

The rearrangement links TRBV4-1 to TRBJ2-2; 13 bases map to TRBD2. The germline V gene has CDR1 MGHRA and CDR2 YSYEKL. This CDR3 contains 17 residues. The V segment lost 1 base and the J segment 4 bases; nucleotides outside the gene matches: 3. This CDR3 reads CASSQGRLAGGTGELFF. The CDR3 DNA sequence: TGCGCCAGCAGCCAAGGCCGACTAGCGGGAGGCACCGGGGAGCTGTTTTTT.

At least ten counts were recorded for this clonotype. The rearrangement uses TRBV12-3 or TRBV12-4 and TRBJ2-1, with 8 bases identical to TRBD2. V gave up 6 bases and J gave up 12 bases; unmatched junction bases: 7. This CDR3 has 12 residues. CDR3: CASRMTSEGQFF. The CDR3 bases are TGTGCCAGCAGAATGACTAGCGAGGGGCAGTTCTTC.

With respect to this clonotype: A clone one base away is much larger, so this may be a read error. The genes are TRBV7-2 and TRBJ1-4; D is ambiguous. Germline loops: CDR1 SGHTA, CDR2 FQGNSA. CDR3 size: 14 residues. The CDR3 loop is CASSLGLTNEKLVF. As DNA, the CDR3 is TGTGCCAGCAGCTTAGGGCTCACTAATGAAAAACTGGTTTTT.